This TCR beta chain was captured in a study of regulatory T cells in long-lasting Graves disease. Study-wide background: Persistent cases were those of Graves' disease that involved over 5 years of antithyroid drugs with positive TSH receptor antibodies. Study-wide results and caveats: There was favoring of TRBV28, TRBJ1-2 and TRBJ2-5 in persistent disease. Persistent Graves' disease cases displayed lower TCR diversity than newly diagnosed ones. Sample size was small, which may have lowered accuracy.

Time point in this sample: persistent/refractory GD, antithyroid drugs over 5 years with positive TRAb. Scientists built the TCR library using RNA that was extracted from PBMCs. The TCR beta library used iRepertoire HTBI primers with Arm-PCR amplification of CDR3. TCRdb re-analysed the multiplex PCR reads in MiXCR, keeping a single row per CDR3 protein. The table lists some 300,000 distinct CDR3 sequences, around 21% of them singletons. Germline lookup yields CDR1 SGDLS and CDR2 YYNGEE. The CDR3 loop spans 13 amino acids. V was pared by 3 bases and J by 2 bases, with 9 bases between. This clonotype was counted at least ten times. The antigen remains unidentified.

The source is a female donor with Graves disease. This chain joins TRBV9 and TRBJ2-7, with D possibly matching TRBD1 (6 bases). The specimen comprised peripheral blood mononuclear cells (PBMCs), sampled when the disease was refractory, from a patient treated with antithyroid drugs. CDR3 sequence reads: CASSARDTYEQYF. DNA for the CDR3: TGTGCCAGCAGCGCCAGGGACACCTACGAGCAGTACTTC. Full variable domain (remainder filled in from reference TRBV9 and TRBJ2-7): DSGVTQTPKHLITATGQRVTLRCSPRSGDLSVYWYQQSLDQGLQFLIQYYNGEERAKGNILERFSAQQFPDLHSELNLSSLELGDSALYFCASSARDTYEQYFGPGTRLTVT.